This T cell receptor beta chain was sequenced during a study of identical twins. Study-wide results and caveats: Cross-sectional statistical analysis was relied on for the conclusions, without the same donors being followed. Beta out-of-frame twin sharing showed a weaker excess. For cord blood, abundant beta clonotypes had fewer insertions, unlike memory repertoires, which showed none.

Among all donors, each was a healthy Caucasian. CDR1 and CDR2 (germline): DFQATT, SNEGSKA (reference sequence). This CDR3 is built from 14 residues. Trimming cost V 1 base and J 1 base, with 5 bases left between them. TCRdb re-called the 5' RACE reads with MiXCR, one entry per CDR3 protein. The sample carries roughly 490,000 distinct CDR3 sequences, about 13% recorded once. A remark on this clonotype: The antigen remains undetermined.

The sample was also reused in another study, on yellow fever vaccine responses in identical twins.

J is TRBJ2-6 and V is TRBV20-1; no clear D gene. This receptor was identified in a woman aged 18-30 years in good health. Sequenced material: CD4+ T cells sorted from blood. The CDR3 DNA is TGCAGTGCTAGAGGGGCGTCTGGGGCCAACGTCCTGACTTTC. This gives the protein CSARGASGANVLTF.